A single T cell receptor (beta chain) is shown here with its context. As yet, its antigen is unknown. This CDR3 spans 15 amino acids. Germline V lookup: CDR1 MNHNS, CDR2 SASEGT. Trimming shortened V by 5 bases and J by 0 bases, and 11 bases separated the two germline ends. This record belongs to a study of cytomegalovirus exposure and HLA in healthy donors. PCR amplification relied on 60 Vbeta primers (plus 13 Jbeta primers). Profiled with immunoSEQ multiplex PCR; TCRdb holds only in-frame clones, not every one. The sample includes about 140,000 clones, about 84% of them seen just once. General study results and limits: Several top significant clusters appeared, in a later analysis, to be linked to common viral pathogens. Across donors, presence/absence analyses took sequencing depth to be roughly uniform. In a later analysis, TCR beta V- and J-gene trimming was associated with a missense DCLRE1C variant.

This receptor was identified in a woman aged 18-29 years in good health and CMV-seropositive. Sequenced input: PBMCs. This chain connects TRBV6-1 to TRBJ1-5; perhaps TRBD1 as D (5 bases). CDR3 residues: CASSKSQGSNQPQHF. The CDR3 region has the DNA TGTGCCAGCAGTAAATCGCAGGGTAGCAATCAGCCCCAGCATTTT.